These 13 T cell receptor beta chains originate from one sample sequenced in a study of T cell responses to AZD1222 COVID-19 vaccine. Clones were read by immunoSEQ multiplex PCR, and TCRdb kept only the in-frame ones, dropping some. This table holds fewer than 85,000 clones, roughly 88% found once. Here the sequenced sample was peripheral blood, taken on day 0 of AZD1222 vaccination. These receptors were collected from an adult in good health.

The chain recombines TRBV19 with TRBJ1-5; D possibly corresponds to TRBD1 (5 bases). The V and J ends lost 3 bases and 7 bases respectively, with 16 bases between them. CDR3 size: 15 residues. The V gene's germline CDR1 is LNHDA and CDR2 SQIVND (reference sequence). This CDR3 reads CASSMKARAGQPQHF. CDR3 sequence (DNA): TGTGCCAGTAGTATGAAGGCCAGGGCAGGCCAGCCCCAGCATTTT.

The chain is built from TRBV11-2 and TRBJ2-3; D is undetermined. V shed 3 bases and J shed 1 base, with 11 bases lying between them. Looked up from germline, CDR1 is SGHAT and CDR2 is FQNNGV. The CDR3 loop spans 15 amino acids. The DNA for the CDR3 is TGTGCCAGCAGCTTTAATCAGGTGGGCACAGATACGCAGTATTTT. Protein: CASSFNQVGTDTQYF. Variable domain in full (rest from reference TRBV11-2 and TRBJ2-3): EAGVAQSPRYKIIEKRQSVAFWCNPISGHATLYWYQQILGQGPKLLIQFQNNGVVDDSQLPKDRFSAERLKGVDSTLKIQPAKLEDSAVYLCASSFNQVGTDTQYFGPGTRLTVL.

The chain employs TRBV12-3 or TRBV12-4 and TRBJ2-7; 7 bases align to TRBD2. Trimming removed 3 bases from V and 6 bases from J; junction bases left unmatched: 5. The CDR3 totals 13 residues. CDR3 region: CASSFMGRGEQYF. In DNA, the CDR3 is TGTGCCAGCAGTTTTATGGGGAGGGGCGAGCAGTACTTC.

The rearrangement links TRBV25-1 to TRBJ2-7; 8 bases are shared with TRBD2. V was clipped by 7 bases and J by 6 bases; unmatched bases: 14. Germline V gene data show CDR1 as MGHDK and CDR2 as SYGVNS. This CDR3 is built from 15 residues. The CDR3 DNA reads TGTGCCAGCATAGCGTCCAGCGGGAGAACGGTCGAGCAGTACTTC. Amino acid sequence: CASIASSGRTVEQYF.

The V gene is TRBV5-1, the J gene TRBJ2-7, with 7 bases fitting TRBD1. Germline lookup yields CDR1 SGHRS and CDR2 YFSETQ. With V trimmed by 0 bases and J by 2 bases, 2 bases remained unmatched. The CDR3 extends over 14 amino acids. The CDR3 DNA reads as TGCGCCAGCAGCTTGGGGACAGGCACCTACGAGCAGTACTTC. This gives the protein CASSLGTGTYEQYF.

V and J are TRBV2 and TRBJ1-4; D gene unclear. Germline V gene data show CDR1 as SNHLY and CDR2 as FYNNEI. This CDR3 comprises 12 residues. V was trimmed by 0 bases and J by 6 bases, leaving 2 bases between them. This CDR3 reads CASSEADEKLFF. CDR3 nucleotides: TGTGCCAGCAGTGAAGCGGATGAAAAACTGTTTTTT.

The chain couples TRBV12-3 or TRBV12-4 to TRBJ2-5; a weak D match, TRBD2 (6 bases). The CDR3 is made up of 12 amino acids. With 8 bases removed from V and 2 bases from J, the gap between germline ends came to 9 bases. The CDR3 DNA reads TGTGCCAGCTCGACTAGACAAGAGACCCAGTACTTC. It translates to CASSTRQETQYF.

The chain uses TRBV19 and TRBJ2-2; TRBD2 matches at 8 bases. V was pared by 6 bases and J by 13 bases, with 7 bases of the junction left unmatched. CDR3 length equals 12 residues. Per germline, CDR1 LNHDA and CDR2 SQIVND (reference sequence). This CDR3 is CASSLGTRPLFF. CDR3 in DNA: TGTGCCAGTAGCCTCGGGACTAGGCCGCTGTTTTTT. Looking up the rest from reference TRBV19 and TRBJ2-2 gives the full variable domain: DGGITQSPKYLFRKEGQNVTLSCEQNLNHDAMYWYRQDPGQGLRLIYYSQIVNDFQKGDIAEGYSVSREKKESFPLTVTSAQKNPTAFYLCASSLGTRPLFFGEGSRLTVL.

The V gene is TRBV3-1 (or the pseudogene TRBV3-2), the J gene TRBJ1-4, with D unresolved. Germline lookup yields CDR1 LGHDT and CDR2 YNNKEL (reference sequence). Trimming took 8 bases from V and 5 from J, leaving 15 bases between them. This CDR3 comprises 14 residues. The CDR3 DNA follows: TGTGCCAGCGACCAGTCGGGAACAAATGAAAAACTGTTTTTT. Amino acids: CASDQSGTNEKLFF.

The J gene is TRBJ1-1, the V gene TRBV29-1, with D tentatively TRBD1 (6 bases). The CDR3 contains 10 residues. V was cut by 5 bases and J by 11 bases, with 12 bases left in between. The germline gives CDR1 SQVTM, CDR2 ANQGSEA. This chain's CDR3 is CSVQGLYAFF. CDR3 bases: TGCAGCGTTCAGGGGTTATACGCTTTCTTT.

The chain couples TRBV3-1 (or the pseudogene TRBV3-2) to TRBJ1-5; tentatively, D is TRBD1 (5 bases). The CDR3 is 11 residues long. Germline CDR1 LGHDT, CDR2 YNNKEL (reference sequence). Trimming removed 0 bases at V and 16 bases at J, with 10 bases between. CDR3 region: CASSQEGVRHF. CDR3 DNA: TGTGCCAGCAGCCAAGAAGGGGTTCGACATTTT.

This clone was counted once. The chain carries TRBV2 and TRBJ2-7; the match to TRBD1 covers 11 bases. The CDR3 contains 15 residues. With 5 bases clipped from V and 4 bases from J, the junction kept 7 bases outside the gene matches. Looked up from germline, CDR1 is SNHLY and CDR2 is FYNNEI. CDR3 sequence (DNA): TGTGCCAGCAGTCCCTGGACAGGGGGCGAGTACGAGCAGTACTTC. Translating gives CASSPWTGGEYEQYF.

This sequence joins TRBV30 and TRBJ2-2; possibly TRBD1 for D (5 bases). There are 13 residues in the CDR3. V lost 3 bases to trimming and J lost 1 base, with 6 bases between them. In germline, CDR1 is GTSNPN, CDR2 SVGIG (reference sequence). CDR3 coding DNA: TGTGCCTGGAGGGGGCTGAACACCGGGGAGCTGTTTTTT. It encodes CAWRGLNTGELFF.